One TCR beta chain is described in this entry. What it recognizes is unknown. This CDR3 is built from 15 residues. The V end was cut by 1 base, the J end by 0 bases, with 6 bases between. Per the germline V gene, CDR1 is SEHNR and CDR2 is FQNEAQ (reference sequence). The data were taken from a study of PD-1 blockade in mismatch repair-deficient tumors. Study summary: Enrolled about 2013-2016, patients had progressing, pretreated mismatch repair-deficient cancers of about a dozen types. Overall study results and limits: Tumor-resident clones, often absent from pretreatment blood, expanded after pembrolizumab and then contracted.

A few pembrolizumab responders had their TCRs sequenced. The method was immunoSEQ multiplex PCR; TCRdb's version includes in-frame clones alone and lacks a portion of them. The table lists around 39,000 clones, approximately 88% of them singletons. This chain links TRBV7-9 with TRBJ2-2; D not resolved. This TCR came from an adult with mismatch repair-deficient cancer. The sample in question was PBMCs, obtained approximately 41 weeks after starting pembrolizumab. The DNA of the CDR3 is TGTGCCAGCAGCTTAGACACCGCGAACACCGGGGAGCTGTTTTTT. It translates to CASSLDTANTGELFF.